This T cell receptor beta chain is drawn from a study of blood T cell repertoires in COVID-19. Overall study context: The study drew acute and convalescent COVID-19 samples from the United States, Italy and Spain. The analysed material was cDNA or gDNA that came from T cells, B-cell-depleted T cells, or PBMCs.

As processed by the authors: Amplification of reference gene primers was used by the study to estimate nucleated cell counts. Libraries were prepared by immunoSEQ multiplex PCR; TCRdb keeps only in-frame clonotypes and omits some of them. The V and J calls and the clone size are those of that table, but D and trimming were determined from the DNA. Among some 83,000 clones, roughly 78% were seen once, and the ten largest hold around a fifth. Germline CDR1 MNHEY, CDR2 SMNVEV (reference sequence). The V and J ends lost 2 bases and 9 bases respectively, with 8 bases between them. This CDR3 contains 12 residues.

This TCR was recovered from a human donor in a cohort sampled during active COVID-19. Input material: peripheral blood. The gene calls are TRBV27 and TRBJ2-1, with D unresolved. CDR3 region: CASSLDGGEQFF. CDR3 DNA sequence: TGTGCCAGCAGTTTAGACGGCGGTGAGCAGTTCTTC.